This TCR beta chain was captured by sequencing in a study of T-cell reconstitution after alpha-beta-depleted transplantation in children. Unique molecular identifiers featured in how the TCRbeta library was prepared. TCRdb itself ran the PCR reads through MiXCR, one entry per CDR3 protein. Of about 440,000 distinct CDR3 sequences in the sample, roughly 43% were seen once. A remark on this clonotype: Its antigen is undetermined.

The CDR3 covers 15 residues. Germline assignment: CDR1 DFQATT and CDR2 SNEGSKA (reference sequence). The trim removed 1 base at V and 8 bases at J, leaving 10 bases unmatched. The study, taken as a whole, reports: Several patients had high TCRbeta diversity at day 60; it came from surviving recipient T cells and thymic progenitors. About two months after transplant, alpha-beta T cells reportedly came from several hundred expanded graft clones. At one year after transplant, newly produced T cells mostly accounted for T-cell counts and diversity.

The V and J genes are TRBV20-1 and TRBJ2-1; 8 bases map to TRBD2. This material consisted of PBMCs, taken before TCRalphabeta/CD19-depleted stem cell transplant. This TCR came from a girl aged 2-10 years with aplastic anemia, due to receive a stem cell transplant. For the CDR3, the DNA is TGCAGTGCTAGAGTGACCGGGAGGGCCGGGCATGAGCAGTTCTTC. Amino acids: CSARVTGRAGHEQFF.